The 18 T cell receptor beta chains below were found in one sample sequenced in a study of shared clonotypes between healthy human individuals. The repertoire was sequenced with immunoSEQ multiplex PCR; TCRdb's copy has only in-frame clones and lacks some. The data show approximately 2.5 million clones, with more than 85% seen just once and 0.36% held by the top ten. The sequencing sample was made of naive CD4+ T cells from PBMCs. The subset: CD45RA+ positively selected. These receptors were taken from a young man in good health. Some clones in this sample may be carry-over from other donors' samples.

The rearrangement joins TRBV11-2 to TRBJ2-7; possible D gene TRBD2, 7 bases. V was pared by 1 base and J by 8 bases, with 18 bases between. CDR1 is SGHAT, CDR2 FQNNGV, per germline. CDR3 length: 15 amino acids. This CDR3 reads CASSLGPGAGEKQYF. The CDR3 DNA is TGTGCCAGCAGCTTAGGACCAGGGGCGGGAGAAAAGCAGTACTTC.

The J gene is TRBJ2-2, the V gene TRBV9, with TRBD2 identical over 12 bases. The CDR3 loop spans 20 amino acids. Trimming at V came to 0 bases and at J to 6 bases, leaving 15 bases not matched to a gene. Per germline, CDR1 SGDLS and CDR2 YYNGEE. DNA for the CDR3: TGTGCCAGCAGCGTAGGACTAGCGGGAGCAGTTCCCCCGTATGCCGGGGAGCTGTTTTTT. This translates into CASSVGLAGAVPPYAGELFF.

CDR3 loop: CASSLERGKRSGELFF. The CDR3 nucleotides are TGCGCCAGCAGCTTGGAAAGGGGAAAAAGGTCCGGGGAGCTGTTTTTT. The V gene is TRBV5-1, the J gene TRBJ2-2; perhaps TRBD1 as D (5 bases). Germline V gives CDR1 SGHRS, CDR2 YFSETQ. Trimming stripped 0 bases from V and 6 bases from J, with 15 bases between. The CDR3 has 16 amino acids.

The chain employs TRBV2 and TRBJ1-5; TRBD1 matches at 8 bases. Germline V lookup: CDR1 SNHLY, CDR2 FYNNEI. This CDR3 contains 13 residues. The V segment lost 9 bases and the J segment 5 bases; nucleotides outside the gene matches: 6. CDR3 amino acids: CASADRGYQPQHF. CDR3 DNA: TGTGCCAGTGCTGACAGGGGATATCAGCCCCAGCATTTT.

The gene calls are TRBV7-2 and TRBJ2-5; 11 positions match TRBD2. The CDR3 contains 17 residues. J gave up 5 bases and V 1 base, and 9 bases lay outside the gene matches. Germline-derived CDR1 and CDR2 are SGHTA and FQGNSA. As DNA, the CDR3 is TGTGCCAGCAGCTTAGGCGTTAGCGGGAGGGTAGGGGAGACCCAGTACTTC. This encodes CASSLGVSGRVGETQYF.

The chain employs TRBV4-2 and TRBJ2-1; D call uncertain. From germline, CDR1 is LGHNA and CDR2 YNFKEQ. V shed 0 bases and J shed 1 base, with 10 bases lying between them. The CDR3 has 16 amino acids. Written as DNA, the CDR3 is TGTGCCAGCAGCCAAGATCCCCCTACATCCTACAATGAGCAGTTCTTC. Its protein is CASSQDPPTSYNEQFF.

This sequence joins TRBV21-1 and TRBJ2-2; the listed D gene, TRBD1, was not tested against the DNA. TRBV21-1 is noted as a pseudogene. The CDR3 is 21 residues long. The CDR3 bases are TGTGCCAGCAGCAAAGTTGTCGTGTGCGACAGGGGGCCAGCGACGGCCGGGGAGCTGTTTTTT. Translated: CASSKVVVCDRGPATAGELFF.

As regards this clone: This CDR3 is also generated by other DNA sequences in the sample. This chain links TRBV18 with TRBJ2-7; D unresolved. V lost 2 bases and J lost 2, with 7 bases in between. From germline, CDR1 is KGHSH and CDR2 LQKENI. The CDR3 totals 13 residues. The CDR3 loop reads CASSPSGPYEQYF. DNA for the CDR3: TGTGCCAGCTCACCAAGTGGGCCCTACGAGCAGTACTTC. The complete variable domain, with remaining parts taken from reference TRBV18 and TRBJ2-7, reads NAGVMQNPRHLVRRRGQEARLRCSPMKGHSHVYWYRQLPEEGLKFMVYLQKENIIDESGMPKERFSAEFPKEGPSILRIQQVVRGDSAAYFCASSPSGPYEQYFGPGTRLTVT.

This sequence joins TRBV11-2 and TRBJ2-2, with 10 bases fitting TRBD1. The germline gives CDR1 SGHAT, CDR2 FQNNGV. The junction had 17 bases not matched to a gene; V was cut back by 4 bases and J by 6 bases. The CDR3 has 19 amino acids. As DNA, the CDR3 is TGTGCCAGCAGCTGGAGGATAGACGGGCGACAGGGGGCACCCGGGGAGCTGTTTTTT. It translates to CASSWRIDGRQGAPGELFF.

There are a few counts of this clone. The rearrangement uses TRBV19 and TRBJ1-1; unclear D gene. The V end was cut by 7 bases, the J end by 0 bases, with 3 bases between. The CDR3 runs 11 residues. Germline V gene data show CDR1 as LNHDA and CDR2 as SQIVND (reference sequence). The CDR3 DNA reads TGTGCCAGTACAATGAACACTGAAGCTTTCTTT. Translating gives CASTMNTEAFF.

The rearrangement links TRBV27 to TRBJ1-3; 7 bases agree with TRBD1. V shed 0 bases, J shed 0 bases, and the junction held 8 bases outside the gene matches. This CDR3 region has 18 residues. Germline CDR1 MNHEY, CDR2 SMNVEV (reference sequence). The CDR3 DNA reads TGTGCCAGCAGTTTATCGTCCATTCGACAGGGCTCTGGAAACACCATATATTTT. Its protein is CASSLSSIRQGSGNTIYF.

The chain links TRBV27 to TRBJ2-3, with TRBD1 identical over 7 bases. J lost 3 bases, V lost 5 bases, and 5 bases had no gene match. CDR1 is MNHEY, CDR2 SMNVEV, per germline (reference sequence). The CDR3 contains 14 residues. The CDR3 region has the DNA TGTGCCAGCAGTACTTGGACAGGTACAGATACGCAGTATTTT. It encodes CASSTWTGTDTQYF.

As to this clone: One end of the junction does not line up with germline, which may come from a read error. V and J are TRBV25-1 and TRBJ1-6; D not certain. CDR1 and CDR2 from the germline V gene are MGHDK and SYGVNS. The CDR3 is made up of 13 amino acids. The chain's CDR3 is CASSEYPRTVGYF. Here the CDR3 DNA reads TGTGCCAGCAGTGAATATCCAAGGACGGTCGGGTACTTT. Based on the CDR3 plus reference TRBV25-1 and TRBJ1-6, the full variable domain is EADIYQTPRYLVIGTGKKITLECSQTMGHDKMYWYQQDPGMELHLIHYSYGVNSTEKGDLSSESTVSRIRTEHFPLTLESARPSHTSQYLCASSEYPRTVGYFGNGTRLTVT.

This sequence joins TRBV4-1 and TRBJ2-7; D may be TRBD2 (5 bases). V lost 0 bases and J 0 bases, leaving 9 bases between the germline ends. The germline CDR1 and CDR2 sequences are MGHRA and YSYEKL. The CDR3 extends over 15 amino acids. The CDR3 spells CASSQEGRGSYEQYF. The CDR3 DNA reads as TGCGCCAGCAGCCAAGAAGGTCGGGGCTCCTACGAGCAGTACTTC.

The CDR3 sequence: CASSLEGGPGEQYF. The CDR3 DNA reads as TGTGCCAGCAGCTTAGAAGGAGGGCCAGGAGAGCAGTACTTC. This chain connects TRBV7-2 to TRBJ2-7; weak D call: TRBD2 (6 bases). CDR1 is SGHTA, CDR2 FQGNSA, per germline. V lost 1 base and J 7 bases, leaving 14 bases between the germline ends. The CDR3 is 14 residues long. The whole variable domain, remainder taken from reference TRBV7-2 and TRBJ2-7, is GAGVSQSPSNKVTEKGKDVELRCDPISGHTALYWYRQSLGQGLEFLIYFQGNSAPDKSGLPSDRFSAERTGGSVSTLTIQRTQQEDSAVYLCASSLEGGPGEQYFGPGTRLTVT.

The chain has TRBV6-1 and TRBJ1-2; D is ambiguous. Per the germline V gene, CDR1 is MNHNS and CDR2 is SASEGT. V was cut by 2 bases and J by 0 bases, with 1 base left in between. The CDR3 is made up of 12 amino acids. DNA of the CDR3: TGTGCCAGCAGTGAAACTAACTATGGCTACACCTTC. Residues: CASSETNYGYTF.

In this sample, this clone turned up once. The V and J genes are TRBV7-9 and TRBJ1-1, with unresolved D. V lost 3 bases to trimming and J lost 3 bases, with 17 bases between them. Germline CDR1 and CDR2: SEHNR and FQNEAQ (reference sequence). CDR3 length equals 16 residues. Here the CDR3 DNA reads TGTGCCAGCAGCTTCGCGCCCCCCATTTATTACACTGAAGCTTTCTTT. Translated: CASSFAPPIYYTEAFF.

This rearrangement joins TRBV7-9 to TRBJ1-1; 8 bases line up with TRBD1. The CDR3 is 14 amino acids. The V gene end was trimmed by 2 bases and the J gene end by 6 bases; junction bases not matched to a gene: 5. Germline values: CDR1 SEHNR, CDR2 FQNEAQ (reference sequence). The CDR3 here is CASSLQGAVSEAFF. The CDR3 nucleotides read TGTGCCAGCAGCTTACAGGGGGCGGTCTCTGAAGCTTTCTTT.